This is a list of T cell receptor beta chains from one sample in a study of cytotoxic CD8 clonotypes in ibrutinib-treated CLL. Some clones are missing from TCRdb's copy, which holds only in-frame ones; the method was immunoSEQ multiplex PCR. The sample includes some 160,000 clones, more than 65% seen only once; the top ten take about 1.9%. The sample here was PBMCs, taken after 12 months of ibrutinib treatment. The receptors here all came from a human donor with chronic lymphocytic leukemia. CDR3s include the opening cysteine and the closing phenylalanine or tryptophan. A D gene is named only where the DNA matches it firmly. The size entry is marked missing in some rows and otherwise reads once, few, many or a size class.

d_call j_call v_call clone_size cdr3_aa cdr3_nt
TRBD1 TRBJ2-1 TRBV6-1 NA CASQGAEVGYNEQFF TGTGCCAGTCAGGGGGCCGAAGTGGGATACAATGAGCAGTTCTTC
TRBD1 TRBJ2-5 TRBV6-1 NA CASSATWDRLETQYF TGTGCCAGCAGTGCGACGTGGGACAGGTTAGAGACCCAGTACTTC
NA TRBJ2-2 TRBV19 few CASIPGSLNTGELFF TGTGCCAGTATTCCCGGGAGCCTTAACACCGGGGAGCTGTTTTTT
TRBD2 TRBJ2-2 TRBV19 once CASSMGSGSSNTGELFF TGTGCCAGTAGTATGGGTAGCGGGAGCTCGAACACCGGGGAGCTGTTTTTT
TRBD1 TRBJ1-2 TRBV7-2 once CASRLGTGGVYGYTF TGTGCCAGCAGACTGGGGACAGGGGGTGTCTATGGCTACACCTTC
NA TRBJ2-7 TRBV20-1 NA CSASRSYEQYF TGCAGTGCTAGCAGGTCCTACGAGCAGTACTTC
NA TRBJ2-2 TRBV6-5 NA CASSYPGVGTGELFF TGTGCCAGCAGTTACCCAGGGGTGGGCACCGGGGAGCTGTTTTTT
NA TRBJ2-1 TRBV12-5 NA CASGLSGNNEQFF TGTGCTAGTGGTTTGTCAGGGAACAATGAGCAGTTCTTC
TRBD1 TRBJ2-4 TRBV12-5 NA CASASIVDRRDVAKNIQYF TGTGCTAGTGCCTCCATCGTGGACAGGCGCGACGTAGCCAAAAACATTCAGTACTTC
TRBD1 TRBJ2-1 TRBV6-5 NA CASRLDRAQNNEQFF TGTGCCAGCAGATTGGACAGGGCCCAAAACAATGAGCAGTTCTTC
TRBD2 TRBJ2-5 TRBV7-8 NA CASSFPGGETQYF TGTGCCAGCAGCTTCCCGGGGGGGGAGACCCAGTACTTC
NA TRBJ2-1 TRBV5-1 NA CASSLGGLSNEQFF TGCGCCAGCAGCTTGGGCGGACTCTCCAATGAGCAGTTCTTC